The clone carrying this TCR beta chain was counted a few times. Its antigen is undetermined. Template switching created a universal primer site, and the cDNA included unique molecular identifiers. TCRdb processed the 5' RACE reads anew with MiXCR; each CDR3 protein has one entry. The sample consists of 500,000 to 550,000 distinct CDR3 sequences, 20% to 25% of them appearing once. These data originate in a study of identical twins. Study-level points and caveats: Models predicted less out-of-frame TCR alpha sharing in monozygotic twins than was found.

The CDR3 extends over 20 amino acids. Germline V gene lookup returns CDR1 MNHEY and CDR2 SVGEGT. Deletions cut 0 bases from V and 9 bases from J, with 30 bases between. The same sample was also used in a study of yellow fever vaccine responses in identical twins.

The sample consisted of CD4+ T cells sorted from blood. The clonotype was recovered from a young woman in good health. This chain links TRBV6-2 or TRBV6-3 with TRBJ2-1; perhaps D is TRBD1 or TRBD2 (5 bases each). CDR3 region: CASSYSAHLGTPWRLREQFF. CDR3 nucleotides: TGTGCCAGCAGTTACTCGGCTCATCTAGGGACCCCCTGGCGTCTGCGTGAGCAGTTCTTC.